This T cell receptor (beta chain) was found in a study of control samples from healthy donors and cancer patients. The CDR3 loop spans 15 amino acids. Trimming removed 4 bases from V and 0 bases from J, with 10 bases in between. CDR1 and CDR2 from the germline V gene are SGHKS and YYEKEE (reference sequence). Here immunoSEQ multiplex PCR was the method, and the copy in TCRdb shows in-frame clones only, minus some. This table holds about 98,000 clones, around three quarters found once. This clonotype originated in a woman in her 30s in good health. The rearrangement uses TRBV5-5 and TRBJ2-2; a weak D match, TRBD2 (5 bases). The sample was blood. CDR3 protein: CASSGLWANTGELFF. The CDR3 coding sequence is TGTGCCAGCAGCGGACTTTGGGCGAACACCGGGGAGCTGTTTTTT.